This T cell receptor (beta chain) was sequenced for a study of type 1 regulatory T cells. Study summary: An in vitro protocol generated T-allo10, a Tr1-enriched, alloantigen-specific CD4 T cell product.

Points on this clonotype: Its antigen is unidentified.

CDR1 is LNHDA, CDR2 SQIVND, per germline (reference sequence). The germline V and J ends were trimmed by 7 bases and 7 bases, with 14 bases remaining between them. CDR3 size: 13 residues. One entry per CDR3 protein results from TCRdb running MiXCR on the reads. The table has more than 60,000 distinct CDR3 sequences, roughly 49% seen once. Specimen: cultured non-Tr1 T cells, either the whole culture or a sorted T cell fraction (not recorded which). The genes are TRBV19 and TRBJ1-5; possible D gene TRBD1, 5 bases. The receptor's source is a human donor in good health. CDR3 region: CASNWGSEQPQHF. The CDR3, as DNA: TGTGCCAGTAATTGGGGGTCGGAACAGCCCCAGCATTTT.